These 18 T cell receptor beta chains originate from one sample sequenced in a study of OX40 agonist ivuxolimab in advanced cancers. Receptors were amplified or captured by the immunoSEQ multiplex PCR assay. In TCRdb, the immuneACCESS table is reduced to in-frame sequences with V and J assigned. These tables do not hold every clone; where another copy was compared, an unresolved V gene accounts for under half, and the others remain unexplained. The sample table records tens of thousands of clones; roughly nine tenths of these occur just once. The ten top clones hold 35% to 45% of the sample. The material sequenced was CD4+ or CD8+ T cells sorted from blood, taken in a trial of the OX40 agonist ivuxolimab. These receptors all stem from an adult with an advanced solid tumor such as melanoma, head and neck, liver or kidney cancer.

A single count supports this clone. The chain couples TRBV7-9 to TRBJ1-2, with D possibly matching TRBD1 (6 bases). Trimming cost V 11 bases and J 7 bases, with 23 bases left between them. Germline CDR1 SEHNR, CDR2 FQNEAQ (reference sequence). The CDR3 totals 14 residues. The chain's CDR3 is CASYSSGAGLGYTF. For the CDR3, the DNA is TGTGCCTCTTACTCCTCGGGGGCAGGACTTGGCTACACCTTC.

This sequence joins TRBV12-2 and TRBJ1-5. TRBV12-2 is a pseudogene. The CDR3 loop spans 17 amino acids. The CDR3 DNA sequence: TGTGCAAGTCGCCCAGAGAGGGAGAGCAGGGTGAGAAGGCCCCAGCATTTT. It encodes CASRPERESRVRRPQHF.

V usage is TRBV19 and J usage is TRBJ1-1, with no clear D. The V gene's germline CDR1 is LNHDA and CDR2 SQIVND (reference sequence). Trimming left V 3 bases short and J 0 bases short, with 11 bases between. The CDR3 is made up of 15 amino acids. The CDR3 DNA reads as TGTGCCAGTAGTATGATGCCACAGATGAACACTGAAGCTTTCTTT. It encodes CASSMMPQMNTEAFF.

The CDR3 DNA reads TGCAGCGTTCGAGACTACTATGGCTACACCTTC. Encoded protein: CSVRDYYGYTF. The chain employs TRBV29-1 and TRBJ1-2; no reliable D call. V shed 5 bases and J shed 3 bases, with 7 bases lying between them. From germline, CDR1 is SQVTM and CDR2 ANQGSEA. This CDR3 is built from 11 residues. The entire variable domain, with the rest obtained from reference TRBV29-1 and TRBJ1-2, is as follows: SAVISQKPSRDICQRGTSLTIQCQVDSQVTMMFWYRQQPGQSLTLIATANQGSEATYESGFVIDKFPISRPNLTFSTLTVSNMSPEDSSIYLCSVRDYYGYTFGSGTRLTVV.

V gene TRBV5-6 combines with J gene TRBJ2-7; perhaps TRBD1 as D (6 bases). Germline CDR1 SGHDT, CDR2 YYEEEE. CDR3 size: 12 residues. Trimming left V 0 bases short and J 8 bases short, with 9 bases between. CDR3 nucleotide sequence: TGTGCCAGCAGCTTGGCCGGGGACAAGCAGTACTTC. Its protein product is CASSLAGDKQYF.

This clone came up once. A far larger clone is only one base removed, so a read error is likely. The chain employs TRBV27 and TRBJ2-1; a weak D match, TRBD2 (6 bases). This CDR3 region has 15 residues. The V end lost 2 bases, the J end lost 0 bases, and 8 bases lay between the germline ends. Germline loops: CDR1 MNHEY, CDR2 SMNVEV (reference sequence). The CDR3 spells CASSLAGSSYNEQFF. CDR3 DNA sequence: TGTGCCAGCAGTTTAGCGGGGAGCTCCTACAATGAGCAGTTCTTC.

This clone has only one observation. CDR3 nucleotide sequence: TGTGCCAGCTCACCAATTCCCGGACAGGGACCCTCTAGCACAGATACGCAGTATTTT. Its translation: CASSPIPGQGPSSTDTQYF. The chain joins TRBV18 to TRBJ2-3, with 8 bases matching TRBD1. The ends lost 2 bases at V and 0 bases at J; junction bases unmatched: 13. Germline CDR1 KGHSH, CDR2 LQKENI. This CDR3 comprises 19 residues.

The genes are TRBV6-4 and TRBJ2-6; D gene unclear. CDR1 MRHNA and CDR2 SNTAGT come from the germline V gene. V was trimmed by 2 bases and J by 1 base, leaving 9 bases between them. The CDR3 is made up of 16 amino acids. Written as DNA, the CDR3 is TGTGCCAGCAGTGACCAAGGTTGGTCTGGGGCCAACGTCCTGACTTTC. Residues: CASSDQGWSGANVLTF.

This chain links TRBV19 with TRBJ2-7; D may be TRBD1 or TRBD2 (5 bases each). Germline V gives CDR1 LNHDA, CDR2 SQIVND (reference sequence). The CDR3 has 14 residues. Trimming shortened V by 3 bases and J by 3 bases, and 12 bases separated the two germline ends. The CDR3 nucleotides are TGTGCCAGTAGTATGGGGACCTCCGGCTACGAGCAGTACTTC. This sequence encodes CASSMGTSGYEQYF.

To note about this clone: Other DNA sequences in the sample encode the same CDR3. The rearrangement joins TRBV19 to TRBJ1-1; weak D call: TRBD1 (5 bases). The CDR3 runs to 12 residues. The V end was cut by 3 bases, the J end by 6 bases, with 8 bases between. Germline V gene sequence: CDR1 LNHDA, CDR2 SQIVND (reference sequence). CDR3 DNA: TGTGCCAGTAGTATTGGGGGAGCTGAAGCTTTCTTT. This encodes CASSIGGAEAFF.

The CDR3 DNA reads as TGTGCCAGCAGTGGCACCGGGACCGGAGTCCTCTCCTACGAGCAGTACTTC. Its translation is CASSGTGTGVLSYEQYF. The chain uses TRBV6-1 and TRBJ2-7; the D call may be TRBD1 or TRBD2 (5 bases each). This CDR3 has 17 amino acids. Between the trimmed V and J ends, which lost 4 bases and 0 bases, there was a span of 19 bases. Germline values: CDR1 MNHNS, CDR2 SASEGT.

The V call is TRBV19, the J call TRBJ1-2; D unresolved. Between the trimmed V and J ends, which lost 5 bases and 1 base, there was a span of 8 bases. The CDR3 covers 13 residues. CDR1 and CDR2 from the germline V gene are LNHDA and SQIVND (reference sequence). CDR3 coding DNA: TGTGCCAGTAGTTGGGAGGATAACTATGGCTACACCTTC. This codes for CASSWEDNYGYTF.

The chain links TRBV27 to TRBJ1-2; 7 bases are a match to TRBD1. J gave up 3 bases and V 7 bases, and 11 bases lay outside the gene matches. The CDR3 loop spans 15 amino acids. Germline values: CDR1 MNHEY, CDR2 SMNVEV (reference sequence). The CDR3 protein is CASTPGGGAHYGYTF. The CDR3 DNA reads TGTGCCAGCACCCCAGGGGGGGGCGCACACTATGGCTACACCTTC.

This chain joins TRBV11-3 and TRBJ2-2; TRBD2 might be the D (5 bases). Germline CDR1 reads SGHNT; CDR2 reads YENEEA. CDR3 length: 16 residues. The germline V and J ends were trimmed by 0 bases and 6 bases, with 14 bases remaining between them. DNA for the CDR3: TGTGCCAGCAGCTTAGACGTGGGCGGTAGCGCCGGGGAGCTGTTTTTT. As protein: CASSLDVGGSAGELFF. Together with reference TRBV11-3 and TRBJ2-2, the CDR3 gives the full variable domain: EAGVVQSPRYKIIEKKQPVAFWCNPISGHNTLYWYLQNLGQGPELLIRYENEEAVDDSQLPKDRFSAERLKGVDSTLKIQPAELGDSAVYLCASSLDVGGSAGELFFGEGSRLTVL.

The chain links TRBV4-1 to TRBJ2-5; no clear D. In germline, CDR1 is MGHRA, CDR2 YSYEKL. The CDR3 has 12 residues. The V end lost 11 bases, the J end lost 1 base, and 11 bases lay between the germline ends. In DNA form, the CDR3 reads TGCGCCTCGATGGGGTCCCAAGAGACCCAGTACTTC. This encodes CASMGSQETQYF.

The rearrangement uses TRBV9 and TRBJ2-2; TRBD2 matches 9 bases. Germline-derived CDR1 and CDR2 are SGDLS and YYNGEE. The ends lost 4 bases at V and 0 bases at J; junction bases unmatched: 10. The CDR3 sequence is 18 residues long. CDR3 in amino acids: CASSSRGSGGPNTGELFF. CDR3 sequence (DNA): TGTGCCAGCAGCTCCCGTGGTAGCGGGGGCCCGAACACCGGGGAGCTGTTTTTT.

CDR3 sequence: CASSLLAGDYEQYF. The CDR3 region has the DNA TGTGCCAGCAGCTTACTAGCGGGGGACTACGAGCAGTACTTC. The gene calls are TRBV7-2 and TRBJ2-7; 10 nucleotides match TRBD2. The J segment lost 3 bases and the V segment lost 2 bases, leaving 1 base of the junction unmatched. The CDR3 sequence is 14 residues long. The germline V gene encodes CDR1 SGHTA and CDR2 FQGNSA.

The chain carries TRBV7-2 and TRBJ2-7, with TRBD1 as a possible D gene (5 bases). This CDR3 comprises 15 residues. Trimming removed 4 bases at V and 0 bases at J, with 13 bases between. Germline loops: CDR1 SGHTA, CDR2 FQGNSA. CDR3 sequence: CASSSGPDSSYEQYF. The CDR3 DNA is TGTGCCAGCAGCTCCGGGCCAGACAGCTCCTACGAGCAGTACTTC.